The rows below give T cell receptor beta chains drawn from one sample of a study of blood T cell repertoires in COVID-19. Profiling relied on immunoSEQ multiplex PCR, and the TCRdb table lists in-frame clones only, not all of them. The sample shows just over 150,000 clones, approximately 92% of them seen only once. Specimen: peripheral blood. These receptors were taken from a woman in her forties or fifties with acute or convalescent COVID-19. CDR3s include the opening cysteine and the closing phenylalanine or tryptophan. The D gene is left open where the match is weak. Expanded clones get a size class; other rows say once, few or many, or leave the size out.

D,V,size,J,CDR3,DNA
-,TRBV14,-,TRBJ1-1,CASSQVGRGNTEAFF,TGTGCCAGCAGCCAAGTTGGCAGGGGGAACACTGAAGCTTTCTTT
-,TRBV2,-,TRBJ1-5,CASSDRENQPQHF,TGTGCCAGCAGTGACAGGGAAAATCAGCCCCAGCATTTT
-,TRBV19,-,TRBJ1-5,CASSTGIVGQPQHF,TGTGCCAGTAGTACAGGGATAGTCGGTCAGCCCCAGCATTTT
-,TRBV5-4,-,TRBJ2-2,CASSPGTTGTGELFF,TGTGCCAGCAGCCCCGGGACAACCGGCACCGGGGAGCTGTTTTTT
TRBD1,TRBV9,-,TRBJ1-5,CASSTGGINQPQHF,TGTGCCAGCAGTACAGGGGGTATCAATCAGCCCCAGCATTTT
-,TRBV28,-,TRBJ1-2,CASSLQGYGYTF,TGTGCCAGCAGTCTTCAGGGATATGGCTACACCTTC
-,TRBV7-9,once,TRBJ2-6,CASSFQMPGANVLTF,TGTGCCAGCAGCTTCCAGATGCCTGGGGCCAACGTCCTGACTTTC
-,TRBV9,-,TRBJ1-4,CASSVGNLGGRNEKLFF,TGTGCCAGCAGCGTAGGCAATTTAGGAGGCCGTAATGAAAAACTGTTTTTT
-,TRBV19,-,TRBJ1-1,CASTAGVGTEAFF,TGTGCCAGTACGGCGGGGGTAGGGACTGAAGCTTTCTTT
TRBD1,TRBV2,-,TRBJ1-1,CASSQGQATEAFF,TGTGCCAGCAGTCAAGGACAGGCCACTGAAGCTTTCTTT
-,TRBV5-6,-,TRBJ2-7,CASSSTREQLYEQYF,TGTGCCAGCAGCTCGACTAGGGAACAGCTCTACGAGCAGTACTTC
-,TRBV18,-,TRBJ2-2,CASSPRQIPVSGELFF,TGTGCCAGCTCACCGCGACAGATCCCAGTCTCCGGGGAGCTGTTTTTT
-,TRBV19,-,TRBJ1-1,CASSIRGEAFF,TGTGCCAGTAGTATCAGGGGTGAAGCTTTCTTT
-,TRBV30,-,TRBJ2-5,CAWRTKGGWETQYF,TGTGCCTGGAGAACTAAAGGAGGTTGGGAGACCCAGTACTTC
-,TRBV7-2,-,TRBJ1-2,CASSYREGSSYTF,TGTGCCAGCAGCTACCGGGAGGGTTCGAGCTACACCTTC
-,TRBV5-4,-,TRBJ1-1,CASSLLTQNTEAFF,TGTGCCAGCAGCTTACTGACACAGAACACTGAAGCTTTCTTT